The next 13 T cell receptor beta chains were all read from a single sample in a study of shared clonotypes between healthy human individuals. The repertoire was sequenced with immunoSEQ multiplex PCR; TCRdb's copy has only in-frame clones and lacks some. The table shows approximately 330,000 clones, with around four fifths occurring only once. Sequencing was carried out using memory CD4+ T cells sorted from blood. Documented subset: CD45RA-negative fraction. These receptors were obtained from a man younger than 45 in good health.

This sequence joins TRBV5-4 and TRBJ2-3; TRBD2 matches at 10 bases. The trim removed 0 bases at V and 8 bases at J, leaving 9 bases unmatched. From germline, CDR1 is SGHNT and CDR2 YYREEE (reference sequence). This CDR3 region has 16 residues. CDR3 DNA: TGTGCCAGCAGCTTGGATCCTAGCGGGAGAGGGGTTACGCAGTATTTT. Translated, it gives CASSLDPSGRGVTQYF. The full variable domain, its missing parts supplied by reference TRBV5-4 and TRBJ2-3, is ETGVTQSPTHLIKTRGQQVTLRCSSQSGHNTVSWYQQALGQGPQFIFQYYREEENGRGNFPPRFSGLQFPNYSSELNVNALELDDSALYLCASSLDPSGRGVTQYFGPGTRLTVL.

V usage is TRBV6-5 and J usage is TRBJ2-1; TRBD2 agrees at 10 bases. In germline, CDR1 is MNHEY, CDR2 SVGAGI. After removal of 5 bases from V and 7 bases from J, the junction contained 8 bases not matched to a gene. The CDR3 covers 15 residues. For the CDR3, the DNA is TGTGCCAGCAGTGTACCGGGACTAGCGAAAAATGAGCAGTTCTTC. Amino acid sequence: CASSVPGLAKNEQFF.

The chain combines TRBV12-2 with TRBJ2-3; no check of the table's D call, TRBD2, against the DNA was made. TRBV12-2 is listed as a pseudogene. The CDR3 loop spans 18 amino acids. The CDR3 reads CASRFRLAGGPSTDTQYF. The CDR3 DNA reads TGTGCAAGTCGCTTCAGACTAGCGGGAGGCCCTAGCACAGATACGCAGTATTTT.

The chain links TRBV5-1 to TRBJ1-2; D ambiguous. From germline, CDR1 is SGHRS and CDR2 YFSETQ. V lost 4 bases to trimming and J lost 0 bases, with 13 bases between them. The CDR3 has 15 residues. In DNA, the CDR3 is TGCGCCAGCAGCCTTCAGCGAGGAACTAACTATGGCTACACCTTC. Protein product: CASSLQRGTNYGYTF.

A note on this clone: Being one base from a much bigger clone, this may be a read error. Other nucleotide sequences from this sample produce the same CDR3. The chain recombines TRBV7-9 with TRBJ2-1; 10 positions match TRBD2. Germline V gene lookup returns CDR1 SEHNR and CDR2 FQNEAQ (reference sequence). J gave up 2 bases and V 0 bases, and 1 base lay outside the gene matches. This CDR3 has 16 residues. In DNA form, the CDR3 reads TGTGCCAGCAGCTTAGCACTAGCGGGAACCTACAATGAGCAGTTCTTC. It specifies CASSLALAGTYNEQFF.

V gene TRBV28 combines with J gene TRBJ1-4; TRBD1 might be the D (5 bases). Trimming removed 6 bases from V and 8 bases from J, with 13 bases in between. Germline assignment: CDR1 MDHEN and CDR2 SYDVKM. The CDR3 contains 13 residues. CDR3 bases: TGTGCCAGCAGATCCGGCGGGGGGGAAAAACTGTTTTTT. Translated, it gives CASRSGGGEKLFF.

The rearrangement links TRBV11-3 to TRBJ2-3; TRBD2 matches 12 bases. The CDR3 length is 15 residues. V lost 5 bases, J lost 5 bases, and 5 bases stayed unmatched. Germline CDR1 SGHNT, CDR2 YENEEA. The CDR3 DNA sequence: TGTGCCAGCAGCCGAGGGGGACTAGCGGGAGATACGCAGTATTTT. Translating it yields CASSRGGLAGDTQYF. The variable domain in full, completed from reference TRBV11-3 and TRBJ2-3, reads EAGVVQSPRYKIIEKKQPVAFWCNPISGHNTLYWYLQNLGQGPELLIRYENEEAVDDSQLPKDRFSAERLKGVDSTLKIQPAELGDSAVYLCASSRGGLAGDTQYFGPGTRLTVL.

This clone has only a few counts. The chain employs TRBV14 and TRBJ2-1; 10 bases map to TRBD2. V lost 2 bases to trimming and J lost 1 base; unmatched junction nucleotides: 11. The CDR3 contains 19 residues. Germline loops: CDR1 SGHDN, CDR2 FVKESK. The CDR3 reads CASSQPSGRAVSSYNEQFF. CDR3 coding DNA: TGTGCCAGCAGCCAACCGAGCGGGAGGGCCGTTAGTTCCTACAATGAGCAGTTCTTC.

As for this clone: Other DNA sequences from this sample encode an identical CDR3 as well. The V call is TRBV5-1, the J call TRBJ2-1; 11 nucleotides align to TRBD2. The germline CDR1 and CDR2 sequences are SGHRS and YFSETQ. The CDR3 consists of 15 residues. The ends lost 0 bases at V and 6 bases at J; junction bases unmatched: 2. CDR3 nucleotides: TGCGCCAGCAGCTTGGAACTAGCGGGGGTCAATGAGCAGTTCTTC. It is translated as CASSLELAGVNEQFF.

This sequence joins TRBV28 and TRBJ2-6; D remains ambiguous. Per germline, CDR1 MDHEN and CDR2 SYDVKM. The CDR3 runs to 13 residues. Trimming shortened V by 8 bases and J by 4 bases, and 9 bases separated the two germline ends. The CDR3 spells CASFPSGANVLTF. CDR3 DNA sequence: TGTGCCAGCTTCCCCTCGGGGGCCAACGTCCTGACTTTC.

This chain connects TRBV28 to TRBJ1-5, with 9 bases fitting TRBD1. CDR3 size: 15 residues. Trimming cost V 7 bases and J 4 bases; bases outside gene matches: 8. Germline CDR1 is MDHEN and CDR2 is SYDVKM. CDR3 sequence: CASTWLGQGNQPQHF. In DNA form, the CDR3 reads TGTGCCAGCACCTGGTTGGGACAGGGTAATCAGCCCCAGCATTTT.

The V and J genes are TRBV30 and TRBJ2-7; maybe TRBD2 (6 bases). Per the germline V gene, CDR1 is GTSNPN and CDR2 is SVGIG (reference sequence). Trimming removed 6 bases at V and 3 bases at J, with 12 bases between. The CDR3 consists of 12 residues. DNA for the CDR3: TGTGCCTGTGGACTGGGACTCTACGAGCAGTACTTC. It translates to CACGLGLYEQYF.

The chain combines TRBV18 with TRBJ1-2; a possible D gene is TRBD1 (5 bases). The germline CDR1 and CDR2 sequences are KGHSH and LQKENI. The germline V and J ends were trimmed by 4 bases and 7 bases, with 13 bases remaining between them. The CDR3 extends over 13 amino acids. The CDR3 DNA follows: TGTGCCAGCTCACGGGGACGGGAAGTTGGCTACACCTTC. It specifies CASSRGREVGYTF. Full variable domain (remainder filled in from reference TRBV18 and TRBJ1-2): NAGVMQNPRHLVRRRGQEARLRCSPMKGHSHVYWYRQLPEEGLKFMVYLQKENIIDESGMPKERFSAEFPKEGPSILRIQQVVRGDSAAYFCASSRGREVGYTFGSGTRLTVV.